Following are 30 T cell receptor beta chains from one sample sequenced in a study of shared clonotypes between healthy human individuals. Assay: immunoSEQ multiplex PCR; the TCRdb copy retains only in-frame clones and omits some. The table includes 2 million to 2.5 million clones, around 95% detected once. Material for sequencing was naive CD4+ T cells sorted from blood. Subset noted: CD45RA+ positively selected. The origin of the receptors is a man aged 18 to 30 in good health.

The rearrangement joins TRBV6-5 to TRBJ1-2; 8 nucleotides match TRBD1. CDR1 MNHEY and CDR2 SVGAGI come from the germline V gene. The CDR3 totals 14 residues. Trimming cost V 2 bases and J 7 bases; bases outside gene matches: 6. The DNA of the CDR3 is TGTGCCAGCAGTTACCAGGGGGCAATAGGTGGCTACACCTTC. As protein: CASSYQGAIGGYTF.

CDR3 DNA: TGTGCCAGCAGCAGGGGGGGACCGATCTACGAGCAGTACTTC. Protein product: CASSRGGPIYEQYF. The genes are TRBV6-5 and TRBJ2-7, with D perhaps given as TRBD1 or TRBD2 (7 bases each). There are 14 residues in the CDR3. CDR1 is MNHEY and CDR2 is SVGAGI in the germline V gene. V lost 6 bases and J 3 bases, leaving 15 bases between the germline ends.

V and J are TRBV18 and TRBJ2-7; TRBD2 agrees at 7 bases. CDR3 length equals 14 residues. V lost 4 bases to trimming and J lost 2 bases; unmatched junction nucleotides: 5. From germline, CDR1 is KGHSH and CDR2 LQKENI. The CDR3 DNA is TGTGCCAGCTCACAGGGAGGGGTGACCTACGAGCAGTACTTC. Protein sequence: CASSQGGVTYEQYF.

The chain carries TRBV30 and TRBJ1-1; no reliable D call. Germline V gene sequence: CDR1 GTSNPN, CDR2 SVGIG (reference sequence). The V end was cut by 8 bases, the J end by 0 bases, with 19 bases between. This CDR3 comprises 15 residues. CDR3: CARTGPVTMNTEAFF. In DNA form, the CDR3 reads TGTGCCCGAACGGGCCCCGTAACAATGAACACTGAAGCTTTCTTT.

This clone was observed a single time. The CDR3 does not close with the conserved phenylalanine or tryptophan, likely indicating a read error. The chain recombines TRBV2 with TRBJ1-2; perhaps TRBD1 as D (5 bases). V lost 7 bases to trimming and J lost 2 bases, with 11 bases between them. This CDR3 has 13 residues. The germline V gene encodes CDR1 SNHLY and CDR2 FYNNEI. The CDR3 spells CASIRQQNYGYTL. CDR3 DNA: TGTGCCAGCATCAGACAGCAGAACTATGGCTACACCCTC.

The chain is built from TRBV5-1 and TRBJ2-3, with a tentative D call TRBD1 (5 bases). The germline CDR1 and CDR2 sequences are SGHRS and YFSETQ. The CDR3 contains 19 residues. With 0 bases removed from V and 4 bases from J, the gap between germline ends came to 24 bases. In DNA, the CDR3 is TGCGCCAGCAGCTTGGTAGGACAAGGGAAAGGGTTGGGGTCAGATACGCAGTATTTT. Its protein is CASSLVGQGKGLGSDTQYF.

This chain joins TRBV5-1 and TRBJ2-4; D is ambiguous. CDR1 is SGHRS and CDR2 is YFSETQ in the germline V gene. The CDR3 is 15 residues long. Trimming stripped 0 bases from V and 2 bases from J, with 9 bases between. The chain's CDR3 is CASSLATITKNIQYF. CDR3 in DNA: TGCGCCAGCAGCTTGGCTACAATTACCAAAAACATTCAGTACTTC.

CDR3 nucleotide sequence: TGTGCCAGCAGTTGGCAGGGGGGGGTCTACGAGCAGTACTTC. Residues: CASSWQGGVYEQYF. The chain employs TRBV28 and TRBJ2-7; D might be TRBD1 or TRBD2, each matching 7 bases. Trimming shortened V by 4 bases and J by 3 bases, and 13 bases separated the two germline ends. This CDR3 region has 14 residues. Germline V gene sequence: CDR1 MDHEN, CDR2 SYDVKM.

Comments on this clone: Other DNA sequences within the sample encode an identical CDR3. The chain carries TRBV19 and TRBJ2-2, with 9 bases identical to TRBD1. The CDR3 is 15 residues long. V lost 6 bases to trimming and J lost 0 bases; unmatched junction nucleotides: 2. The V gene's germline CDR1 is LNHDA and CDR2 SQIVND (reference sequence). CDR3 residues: CASRRDRANTGELFF. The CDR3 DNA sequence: TGTGCCAGTAGGAGGGACAGGGCGAACACCGGGGAGCTGTTTTTT.

The DNA for the CDR3 is TGCGCCAGCAGCCGCGTGCCCGGAGGGTCGGCAGCCCAGGGGGTCTATGGCTACACCTTC. Translation gives CASSRVPGGSAAQGVYGYTF. The chain joins TRBV4-1 to TRBJ1-2; 7 bases fit TRBD1. The V segment lost 4 bases and the J segment 4 bases; nucleotides outside the gene matches: 24. Looked up from germline, CDR1 is MGHRA and CDR2 is YSYEKL. This CDR3 contains 20 residues.

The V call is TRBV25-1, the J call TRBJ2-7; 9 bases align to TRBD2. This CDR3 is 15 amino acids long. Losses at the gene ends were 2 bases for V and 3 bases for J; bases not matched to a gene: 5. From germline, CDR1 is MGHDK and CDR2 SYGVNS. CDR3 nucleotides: TGTGCCAGCAGTGAACTGGCTAGCGGGAACTACGAGCAGTACTTC. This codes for CASSELASGNYEQYF.

DNA of the CDR3: TGCGCCAGCAGCCCGGGAGGCGGACAGGGAAGGGAGACCCAGTACTTC. Translation gives CASSPGGGQGRETQYF. The genes are TRBV5-1 and TRBJ2-5, with D perhaps matching TRBD1 (8 bases). The V end lost 4 bases, the J end lost 5 bases, and 21 bases lay between the germline ends. The CDR3 extends over 16 amino acids. Germline V gene sequence: CDR1 SGHRS, CDR2 YFSETQ.

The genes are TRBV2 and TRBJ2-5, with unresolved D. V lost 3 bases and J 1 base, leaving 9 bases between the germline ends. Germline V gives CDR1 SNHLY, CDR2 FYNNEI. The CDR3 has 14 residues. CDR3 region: CASSDRYIQETQYF. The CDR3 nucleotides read TGTGCCAGCAGTGATCGTTATATCCAAGAGACCCAGTACTTC.

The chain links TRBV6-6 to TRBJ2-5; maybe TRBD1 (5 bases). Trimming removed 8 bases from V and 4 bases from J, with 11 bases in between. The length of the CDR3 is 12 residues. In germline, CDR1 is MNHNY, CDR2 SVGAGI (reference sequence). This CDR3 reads CASAPQGETQYF. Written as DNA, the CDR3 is TGTGCCAGCGCCCCTCAGGGAGAGACCCAGTACTTC.

The CDR3: CASSQSFSGNTIYF. CDR3 nucleotides: TGTGCCAGCAGCCAATCATTCTCTGGAAACACCATATATTTT. The genes are TRBV5-8 and TRBJ1-3; D unclear. Germline V CDR1 and CDR2: SGHTS, YDEGEE. V lost 4 bases and J 0 bases, leaving 8 bases between the germline ends. The CDR3 sequence is 14 residues long.

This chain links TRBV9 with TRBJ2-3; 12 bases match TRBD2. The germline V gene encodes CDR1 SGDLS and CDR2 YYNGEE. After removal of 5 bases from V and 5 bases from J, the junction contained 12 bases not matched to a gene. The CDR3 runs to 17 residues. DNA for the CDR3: TGTGCCAGCAGTTCCGCGCCTAGCGGGAGGGCCCGAGATACGCAGTATTTT. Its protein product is CASSSAPSGRARDTQYF.

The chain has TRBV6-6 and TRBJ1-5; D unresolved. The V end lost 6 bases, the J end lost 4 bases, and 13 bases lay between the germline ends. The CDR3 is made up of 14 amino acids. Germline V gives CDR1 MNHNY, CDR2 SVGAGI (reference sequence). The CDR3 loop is CASSDTDGNQPQHF. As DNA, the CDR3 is TGTGCCAGCAGCGATACGGACGGGAATCAGCCCCAGCATTTT.

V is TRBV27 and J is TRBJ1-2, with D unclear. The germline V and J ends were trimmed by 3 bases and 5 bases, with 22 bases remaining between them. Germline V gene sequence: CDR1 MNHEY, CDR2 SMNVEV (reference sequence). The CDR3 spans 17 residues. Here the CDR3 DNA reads TGTGCCAGCAGTTTCGCACTTTCGACTGCTCCCCTATATGGCTACACCTTC. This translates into CASSFALSTAPLYGYTF.

The CDR3 is CASSVTSGSYDEQFF. In DNA, the CDR3 is TGTGCCAGCAGCGTGACTAGCGGGAGTTATGATGAGCAGTTCTTC. V and J are TRBV9 and TRBJ2-1; 12 bases map to TRBD2. The CDR3 covers 15 residues. Germline V gene lookup returns CDR1 SGDLS and CDR2 YYNGEE. J lost 8 bases, V lost 2 bases, and 5 bases had no gene match.

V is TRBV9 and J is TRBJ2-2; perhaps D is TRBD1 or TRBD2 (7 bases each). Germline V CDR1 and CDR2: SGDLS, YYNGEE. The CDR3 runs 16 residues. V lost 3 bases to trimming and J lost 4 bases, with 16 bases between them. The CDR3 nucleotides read TGTGCCAGCAGCGAGGGGGCGGGAGTGAGCACCGGGGAGCTGTTTTTT. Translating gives CASSEGAGVSTGELFF.

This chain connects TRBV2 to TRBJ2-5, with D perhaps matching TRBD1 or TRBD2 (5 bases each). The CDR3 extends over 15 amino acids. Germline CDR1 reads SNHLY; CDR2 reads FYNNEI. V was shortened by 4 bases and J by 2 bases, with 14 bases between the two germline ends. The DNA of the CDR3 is TGTGCCAGCAGTGGGGCCTTGGGACCTCAAGAGACCCAGTACTTC. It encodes CASSGALGPQETQYF.

CDR3 region: CASSISDYEQYF. The CDR3 region has the DNA TGTGCCAGCAGTATATCCGACTACGAGCAGTACTTC. This chain links TRBV6-1 with TRBJ2-7; D call uncertain. CDR3 length: 12 amino acids. Germline-derived CDR1 and CDR2 are MNHNS and SASEGT. V was pared by 5 bases and J by 3 bases, with 8 bases between.

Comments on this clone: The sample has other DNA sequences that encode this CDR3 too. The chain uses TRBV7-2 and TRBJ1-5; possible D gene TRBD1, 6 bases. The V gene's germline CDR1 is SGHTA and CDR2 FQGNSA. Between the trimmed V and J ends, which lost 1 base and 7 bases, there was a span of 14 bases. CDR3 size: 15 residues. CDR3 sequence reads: CASSLGAGAGQPQHF. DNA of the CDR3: TGTGCCAGCAGCTTAGGAGCAGGGGCGGGACAGCCCCAGCATTTT.

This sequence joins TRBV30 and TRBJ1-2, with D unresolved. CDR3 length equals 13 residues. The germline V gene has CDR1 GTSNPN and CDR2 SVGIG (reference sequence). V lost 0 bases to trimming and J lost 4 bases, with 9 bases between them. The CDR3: CAWSVIAVYGYTF. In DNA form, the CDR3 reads TGTGCCTGGAGTGTAATCGCGGTCTATGGCTACACCTTC.

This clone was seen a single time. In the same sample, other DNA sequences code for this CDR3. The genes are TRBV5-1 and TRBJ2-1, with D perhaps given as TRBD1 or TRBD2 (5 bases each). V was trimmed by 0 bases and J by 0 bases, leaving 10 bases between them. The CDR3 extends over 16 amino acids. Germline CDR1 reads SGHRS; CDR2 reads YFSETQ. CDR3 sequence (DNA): TGCGCCAGCAGCTTGGGTGGGACCAGCTCCTACAATGAGCAGTTCTTC. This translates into CASSLGGTSSYNEQFF. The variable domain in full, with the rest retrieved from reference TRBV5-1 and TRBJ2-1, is KAGVTQTPRYLIKTRGQQVTLSCSPISGHRSVSWYQQTPGQGLQFLFEYFSETQRNKGNFPGRFSGRQFSNSRSEMNVSTLELGDSALYLCASSLGGTSSYNEQFFGPGTRLTVL.

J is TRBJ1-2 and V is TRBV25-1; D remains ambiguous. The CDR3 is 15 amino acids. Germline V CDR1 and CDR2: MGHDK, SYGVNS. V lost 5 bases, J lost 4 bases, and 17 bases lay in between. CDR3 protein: CASSTTGPSGYGYTF. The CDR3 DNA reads TGTGCCAGCAGTACAACCGGGCCCTCGGGCTATGGCTACACCTTC.

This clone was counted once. The CDR3 protein is CASSPSSIATNEKLFF. As DNA, the CDR3 is TGCGCCAGCAGCCCCTCCAGTATTGCAACTAATGAAAAACTGTTTTTT. V gene TRBV5-1 combines with J gene TRBJ1-4; D uncertain. Trimming stripped 4 bases from V and 0 bases from J, with 13 bases between. The germline CDR1 and CDR2 sequences are SGHRS and YFSETQ. The CDR3 extends over 16 amino acids.

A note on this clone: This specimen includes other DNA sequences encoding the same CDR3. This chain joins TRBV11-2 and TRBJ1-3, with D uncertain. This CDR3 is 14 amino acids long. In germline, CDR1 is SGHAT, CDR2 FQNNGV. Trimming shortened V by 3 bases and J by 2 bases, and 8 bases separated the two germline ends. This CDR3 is CASSLDGTGNTIYF. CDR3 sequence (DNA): TGTGCCAGCAGCTTGGACGGAACTGGAAACACCATATATTTT.

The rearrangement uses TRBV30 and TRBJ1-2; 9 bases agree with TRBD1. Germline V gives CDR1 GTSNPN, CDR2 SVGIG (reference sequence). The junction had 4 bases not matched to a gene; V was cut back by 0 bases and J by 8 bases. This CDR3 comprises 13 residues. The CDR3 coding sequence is TGTGCCTGGAGTGTAAGGACAGGGGAAGGCTACACCTTC. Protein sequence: CAWSVRTGEGYTF.

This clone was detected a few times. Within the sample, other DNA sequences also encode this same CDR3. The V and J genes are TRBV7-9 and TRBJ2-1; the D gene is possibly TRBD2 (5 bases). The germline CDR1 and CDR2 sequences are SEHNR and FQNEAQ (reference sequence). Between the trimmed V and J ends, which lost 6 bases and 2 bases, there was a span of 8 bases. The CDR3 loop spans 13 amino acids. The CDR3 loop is CASSSGTYNEQFF. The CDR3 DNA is TGTGCCAGCAGTTCCGGGACCTACAATGAGCAGTTCTTC.